The 28 T cell receptor beta chains below come from one sample, sequenced in a study of blood T cell repertoires in COVID-19. The table came from immunoSEQ multiplex PCR; TCRdb's copy has only in-frame clones and leaves some out. The table lists 400,000 to 550,000 clones, around nine tenths of them singletons. The sample comprised PBMCs or T cells enriched from blood (not recorded which). Every receptor here comes from a woman between 18 and 29 years old with acute COVID-19.

Notes on this clone: Other nucleotide sequences from this sample produce the same CDR3. The chain recombines TRBV5-1 with TRBJ2-2, with 7 bases identical to TRBD1. Trimming cost V 0 bases and J 2 bases; bases outside gene matches: 4. CDR1 and CDR2 from the germline V gene are SGHRS and YFSETQ. The CDR3 spans 16 residues. CDR3 in DNA: TGCGCCAGCAGCTTGGAATGGACAGGCAACACCGGGGAGCTGTTTTTT. It yields the protein CASSLEWTGNTGELFF. The complete variable domain, with remaining parts taken from reference TRBV5-1 and TRBJ2-2, reads KAGVTQTPRYLIKTRGQQVTLSCSPISGHRSVSWYQQTPGQGLQFLFEYFSETQRNKGNFPGRFSGRQFSNSRSEMNVSTLELGDSALYLCASSLEWTGNTGELFFGEGSRLTVL.

The rearrangement links TRBV27 to TRBJ2-7, with TRBD2 as a possible D gene (5 bases). The CDR3 runs to 13 residues. Per germline, CDR1 MNHEY and CDR2 SMNVEV (reference sequence). V was clipped by 3 bases and J by 2 bases, with 8 bases between them. CDR3 residues: CASSFGLAYEQYF. DNA of the CDR3: TGTGCCAGCAGTTTTGGACTCGCCTACGAGCAGTACTTC.

This clone has only one observation. The chain couples TRBV7-9 to TRBJ2-7, with 9 nucleotides matching TRBD2. This CDR3 contains 17 residues. Germline V lookup: CDR1 SEHNR, CDR2 FQNEAQ (reference sequence). J was trimmed by 9 bases and V by 0 bases; bases with no gene match: 15. The CDR3 DNA reads TGTGCCAGCAGCTTAGCGCAGGGTCTAGCGGGGCCATCTCGGCAGTACTTC. As protein: CASSLAQGLAGPSRQYF.

This sequence joins TRBV25-1 and TRBJ1-2, with TRBD1 identical over 9 bases. From germline, CDR1 is MGHDK and CDR2 SYGVNS. CDR3 length: 14 amino acids. V was pared by 5 bases and J by 8 bases, with 9 bases of the junction left unmatched. CDR3 residues: CASSLRDRAFGYTF. The CDR3 region has the DNA TGTGCCAGCAGTCTTCGGGACAGGGCTTTCGGCTACACCTTC.

The J gene is TRBJ2-5, the V gene TRBV4-3, with 12 bases lining up with TRBD2. The V gene's germline CDR1 is LGHNA and CDR2 YSLEER. The CDR3 is made up of 15 amino acids. J lost 2 bases, V lost 4 bases, and 2 bases had no gene match. This CDR3 reads CASSPGLAGQETQYF. As DNA, the CDR3 is TGCGCCAGCAGCCCCGGACTAGCGGGGCAAGAGACCCAGTACTTC.

The chain recombines TRBV27 with TRBJ2-1; 10 bases line up with TRBD1. There are 16 residues in the CDR3. With 0 bases clipped from V and 6 bases from J, the junction kept 5 bases outside the gene matches. Germline CDR1 MNHEY, CDR2 SMNVEV (reference sequence). The CDR3 protein is CASSLSGTGVSNEQFF. CDR3 sequence (DNA): TGTGCCAGCAGTTTATCCGGGACAGGGGTTTCCAATGAGCAGTTCTTC.

This clone was seen at least ten times. The gene calls are TRBV5-1 and TRBJ2-6, with a tentative D call TRBD2 (6 bases). V was trimmed by 4 bases and J by 4 bases, leaving 15 bases between them. The CDR3 has 16 residues. CDR1 and CDR2 (germline): SGHRS, YFSETQ. CDR3 region: CASSPVVGGGANVLTF. The CDR3 DNA reads TGCGCCAGCAGCCCAGTTGTGGGAGGAGGGGCCAACGTCCTGACTTTC.

The gene calls are TRBV11-2 and TRBJ2-7; 7 bases are a match to TRBD1. From germline, CDR1 is SGHAT and CDR2 FQNNGV. The CDR3 contains 16 residues. With 5 bases clipped from V and 4 bases from J, the junction kept 14 bases outside the gene matches. In DNA form, the CDR3 reads TGTGCCAGCAGCCCAGGAGGCAGGTCCAGGGGGTACGAGCAGTACTTC. Its translation: CASSPGGRSRGYEQYF.

The chain employs TRBV2 and TRBJ1-6, with TRBD1 as a possible D gene (5 bases). The CDR3 has 17 amino acids. In germline, CDR1 is SNHLY, CDR2 FYNNEI. Trimming removed 4 bases from V and 14 bases from J, with 27 bases in between. The CDR3: CASSGGDAAAGGWALHF. CDR3 DNA: TGTGCCAGCAGTGGAGGAGACGCGGCCGCGGGGGGTTGGGCCCTCCACTTT.

This chain links TRBV4-2 with TRBJ1-5; D might be TRBD1 (5 bases). This CDR3 comprises 15 residues. V shed 0 bases and J shed 4 bases, with 10 bases lying between them. Looked up from germline, CDR1 is LGHNA and CDR2 is YNFKEQ. This CDR3 is CASSQDTRGNQPQHF. Here the CDR3 DNA reads TGTGCCAGCAGCCAAGATACAAGGGGTAATCAGCCCCAGCATTTT.

The table lists this clone with a few counts. The gene calls are TRBV7-9 and TRBJ2-7; 7 positions agree with TRBD2. Germline V gene lookup returns CDR1 SEHNR and CDR2 FQNEAQ (reference sequence). The CDR3 consists of 14 residues. V lost 5 bases to trimming and J lost 4 bases; unmatched junction nucleotides: 8. In nucleotides, the CDR3 is TGTGCCAGCAGCACCGAGGGAGGGGTTTACGAGCAGTACTTC. It translates to CASSTEGGVYEQYF.

As DNA, the CDR3 is TGTGCCAGCAGCTTAGCCAACATGGGACTAGCGGGACGCCGGTATTTT. The encoded protein is CASSLANMGLAGRRYF. J is TRBJ2-3 and V is TRBV7-2; 13 positions agree with TRBD2. The CDR3 loop spans 16 amino acids. Trimming removed 0 bases from V and 14 bases from J; junction bases left unmatched: 11. CDR1 is SGHTA and CDR2 is FQGNSA in the germline V gene.

This rearrangement joins TRBV28 to TRBJ1-5; 8 bases agree with TRBD1. CDR3 length equals 19 residues. V gave up 6 bases and J gave up 2 bases; unmatched junction bases: 18. Germline V lookup: CDR1 MDHEN, CDR2 SYDVKM. As DNA, the CDR3 is TGTGCCAGCAGCTCTGGGGGACAGGAGACCCCTAGGGGCAATCAGCCCCAGCATTTT. Translating gives CASSSGGQETPRGNQPQHF.

The chain links TRBV7-2 to TRBJ2-7; 10 bases map to TRBD2. The CDR3 loop spans 15 amino acids. CDR1 and CDR2 (germline): SGHTA, FQGNSA. The junction had 8 bases not matched to a gene; V was cut back by 4 bases and J by 5 bases. As DNA, the CDR3 is TGTGCCAGCAGCTCCCTAGCGGGAGTCCCCAACGAGCAGTACTTC. Protein product: CASSSLAGVPNEQYF.

This clone has a handful of counts. Distinct nucleotide sequences in the sample also encode this CDR3. The chain couples TRBV7-2 to TRBJ1-1; D is unclear. Germline CDR1 reads SGHTA; CDR2 reads FQGNSA. V gave up 2 bases and J gave up 1 base, with 8 bases separating them. The CDR3 extends over 14 amino acids. CDR3 coding DNA: TGTGCCAGCAGCTTATCCGGGTGGAACACTGAAGCTTTCTTT. Protein: CASSLSGWNTEAFF.

Regarding this clone: This CDR3 is also generated by other DNA sequences in the sample. The chain recombines TRBV9 with TRBJ2-3; TRBD2 matches 8 bases. This CDR3 is 15 amino acids long. Per the germline V gene, CDR1 is SGDLS and CDR2 is YYNGEE. V lost 2 bases to trimming and J lost 0 bases; unmatched junction nucleotides: 2. For the CDR3, the DNA is TGTGCCAGCAGCGTTAGCGGGACAAGCACAGATACGCAGTATTTT. It is translated as CASSVSGTSTDTQYF.

This chain links TRBV24-1 with TRBJ1-2; 7 bases align to TRBD1. With V trimmed by 7 bases and J by 4 bases, 8 bases remained unmatched. The germline gives CDR1 KGHDR, CDR2 SFDVKD. This CDR3 is built from 14 residues. The CDR3 nucleotides are TGTGCCACCAGCGAAGGACAGGAGTTCTATGGCTACACCTTC. Residues: CATSEGQEFYGYTF.

This chain joins TRBV6-5 and TRBJ2-7, with 7 bases aligning to TRBD1. J gave up 0 bases and V 7 bases, and 6 bases lay outside the gene matches. CDR1 is MNHEY, CDR2 SVGAGI, per germline. The CDR3 is made up of 14 amino acids. The CDR3 loop is CASNQDRISYEQYF. CDR3 bases: TGTGCCAGCAATCAGGACAGGATCTCCTACGAGCAGTACTTC.

The V gene is TRBV21-1, the J gene TRBJ2-3; no check of the table's D call, TRBD1, against the DNA was made. TRBV21-1 is a known pseudogene. The CDR3 extends over 16 amino acids. The CDR3 spells CASSNFRTGGKDTQYF. CDR3 nucleotides: TGTGCCAGCAGCAATTTTAGGACAGGGGGCAAAGATACGCAGTATTTT.

In this sample, this clone turned up once. The chain links TRBV9 to TRBJ2-1; 10 positions agree with TRBD2. In germline, CDR1 is SGDLS, CDR2 YYNGEE. Trimming cost V 2 bases and J 6 bases; bases outside gene matches: 8. The CDR3 is made up of 16 amino acids. CDR3 in DNA: TGTGCCAGCAGCGTTACGACTAGCGGGTCACTCAATGAGCAGTTCTTC. Protein: CASSVTTSGSLNEQFF.

This clone came up once. The V and J genes are TRBV7-9 and TRBJ1-1; D might be TRBD1 (6 bases). CDR3 size: 15 residues. The V and J ends lost 2 bases and 3 bases respectively, with 13 bases between them. The germline CDR1 and CDR2 sequences are SEHNR and FQNEAQ (reference sequence). CDR3 protein: CASSLLQGKYTEAFF. In nucleotides, the CDR3 is TGTGCCAGCAGCTTACTGCAGGGGAAGTACACTGAAGCTTTCTTT.

The chain combines TRBV18 with TRBJ1-2, with a possible D match to TRBD1 (5 bases). The CDR3 totals 12 residues. Germline V lookup: CDR1 KGHSH, CDR2 LQKENI. The ends were cut back, 3 bases at V and 7 bases at J, with 9 bases in the middle. DNA of the CDR3: TGTGCCAGCTCACCCGGGGGATCTGGCTACACCTTC. Its protein is CASSPGGSGYTF.

The V and J genes are TRBV19 and TRBJ2-2; D unresolved. The CDR3 has 13 amino acids. V was cut by 5 bases and J by 7 bases, with 11 bases left in between. Germline CDR1 is LNHDA and CDR2 is SQIVND (reference sequence). CDR3 DNA sequence: TGTGCCAGTAGTCCAGACTTCGGCGGGGAGCTGTTTTTT. Translated, it gives CASSPDFGGELFF.

CDR3 nucleotides: TGTGCCAGCAGCTTAACGAGCCGGGACAGGGGTGGCTACACCTTC. It codes for CASSLTSRDRGGYTF. The V gene is TRBV7-3, the J gene TRBJ1-2, with 10 bases fitting TRBD1. Unmatched junction bases numbered 5, after V lost 0 bases and J lost 7 bases. CDR1 and CDR2 (germline): SGHTA, FQGTGA. This CDR3 region has 15 residues.

The rearrangement joins TRBV18 to TRBJ2-1; 8 bases align to TRBD1. The CDR3 runs 15 residues. Germline V gene sequence: CDR1 KGHSH, CDR2 LQKENI. V was clipped by 3 bases and J by 9 bases; unmatched bases: 10. CDR3 sequence reads: CASSPRVDRGGEQFF. CDR3 DNA: TGTGCCAGCTCACCCAGAGTCGACAGGGGAGGTGAGCAGTTCTTC.

The chain has TRBV7-9 and TRBJ1-2; D is possibly TRBD1 (5 bases). From germline, CDR1 is SEHNR and CDR2 FQNEAQ (reference sequence). The length of the CDR3 is 13 residues. V lost 6 bases and J lost 6, with 14 bases in between. The DNA for the CDR3 is TGTGCCAGCAGTCCACAGGCTTCTCATGGCTACACCTTC. Translation: CASSPQASHGYTF.

The genes are TRBV7-9 and TRBJ2-5, with 8 bases identical to TRBD2. Per germline, CDR1 SEHNR and CDR2 FQNEAQ (reference sequence). The V segment lost 5 bases and the J segment 5 bases; nucleotides outside the gene matches: 7. CDR3 length: 14 residues. The DNA of the CDR3 is TGTGCCAGCAGCAGTAGCGGGATGGTCGAGACCCAGTACTTC. Translation gives CASSSSGMVETQYF.

V usage is TRBV13 and J usage is TRBJ1-1; D is uncertain. The CDR3 consists of 13 residues. Germline CDR1 is PRHDT and CDR2 is FYEKMQ (reference sequence). The V end lost 1 base, the J end lost 5 bases, and 8 bases lay between the germline ends. The CDR3 loop reads CASSLALRTEAFF. The CDR3 DNA is TGTGCCAGCAGCTTAGCCCTTAGAACTGAAGCTTTCTTT.